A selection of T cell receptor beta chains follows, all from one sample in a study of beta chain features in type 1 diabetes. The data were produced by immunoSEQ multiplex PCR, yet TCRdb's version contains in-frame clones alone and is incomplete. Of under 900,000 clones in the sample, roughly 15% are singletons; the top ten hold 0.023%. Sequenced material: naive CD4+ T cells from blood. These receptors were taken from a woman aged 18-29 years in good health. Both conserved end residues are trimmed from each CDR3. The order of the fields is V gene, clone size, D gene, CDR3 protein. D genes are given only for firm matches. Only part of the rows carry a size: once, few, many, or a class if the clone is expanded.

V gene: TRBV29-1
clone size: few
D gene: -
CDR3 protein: SVEVLIHNEQF

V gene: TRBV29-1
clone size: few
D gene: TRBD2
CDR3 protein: SVVPSGRVYNEQF

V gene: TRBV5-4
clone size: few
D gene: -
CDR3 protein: ASSLSGSTDTQY

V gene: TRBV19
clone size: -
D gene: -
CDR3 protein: ASSDRGKKQGTEQY

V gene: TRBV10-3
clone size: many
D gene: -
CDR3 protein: AMGVGGDTEAF

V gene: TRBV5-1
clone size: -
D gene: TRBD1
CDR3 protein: ASSPGQVGTDTQY

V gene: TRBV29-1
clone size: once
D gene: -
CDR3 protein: SVGREGTEAF

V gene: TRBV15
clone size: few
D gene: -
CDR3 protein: ATTRGDGNQPQH

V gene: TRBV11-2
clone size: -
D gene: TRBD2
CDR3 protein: ASSSGGGYSTDTQY

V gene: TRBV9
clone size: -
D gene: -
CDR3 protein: ASSPFRGEKLF

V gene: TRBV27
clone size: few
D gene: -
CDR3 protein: ASSLSPGDPYNEQF

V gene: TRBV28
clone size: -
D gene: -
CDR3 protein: ATYNSVAEQY

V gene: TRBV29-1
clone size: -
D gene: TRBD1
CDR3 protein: SVPTGQGVERGNQPQH

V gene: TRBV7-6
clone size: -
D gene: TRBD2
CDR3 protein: ASSYSGGYNEQF

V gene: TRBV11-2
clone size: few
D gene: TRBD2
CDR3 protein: ASRTSGTYEQY

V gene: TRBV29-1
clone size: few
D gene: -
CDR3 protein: SVDPGAPYEQY

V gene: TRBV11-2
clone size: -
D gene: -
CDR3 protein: ASSLARGYGYT

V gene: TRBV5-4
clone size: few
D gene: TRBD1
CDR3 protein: ASSYRSGGMDEQF

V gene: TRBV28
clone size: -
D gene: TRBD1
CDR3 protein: ASRLRPVAGGEAF

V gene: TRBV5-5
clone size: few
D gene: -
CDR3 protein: ASSSSPGGRYNEQF

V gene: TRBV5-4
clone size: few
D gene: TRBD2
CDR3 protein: ASSLTSGSLTRNEQF

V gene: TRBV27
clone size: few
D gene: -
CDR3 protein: ASSFQLQGGTDTQY

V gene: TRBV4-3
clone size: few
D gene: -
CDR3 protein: ASSRLPNQPQH

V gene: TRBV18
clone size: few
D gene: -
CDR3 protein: ASSPRKQETQY

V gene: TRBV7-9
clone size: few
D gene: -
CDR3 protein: ASSLGGGAQGGETQY

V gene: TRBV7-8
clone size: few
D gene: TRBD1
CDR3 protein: ASSPGQGAFTGELF

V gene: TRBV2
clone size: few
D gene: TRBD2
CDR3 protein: ASRRLAGASEQY

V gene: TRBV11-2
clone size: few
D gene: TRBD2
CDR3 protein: ASILGGLAEYNEQF

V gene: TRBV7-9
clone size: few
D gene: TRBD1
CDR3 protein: AVIGTGRSYEQY

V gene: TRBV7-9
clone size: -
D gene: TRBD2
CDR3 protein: ASSSSGTLQETQY

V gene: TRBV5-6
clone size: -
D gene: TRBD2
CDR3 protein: ASSLVPAGGTGELF

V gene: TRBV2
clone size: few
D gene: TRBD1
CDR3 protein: ASTRQGVTGELF

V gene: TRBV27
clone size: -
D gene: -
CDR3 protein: ASSRTLYNEQF

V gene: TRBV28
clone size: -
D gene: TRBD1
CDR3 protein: ASSPIRDSSYEQY

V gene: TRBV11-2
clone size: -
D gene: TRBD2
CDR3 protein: ASSSRLAGNYNEQF

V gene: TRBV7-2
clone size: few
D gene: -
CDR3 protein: ASSLLVGGPYEQY

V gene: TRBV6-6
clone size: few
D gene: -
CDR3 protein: ASSYGYNEQF

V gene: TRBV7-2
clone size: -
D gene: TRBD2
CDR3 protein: ASSSGTSGSYNEQF

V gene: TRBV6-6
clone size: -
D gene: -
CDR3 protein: ASRRQGGATEAF

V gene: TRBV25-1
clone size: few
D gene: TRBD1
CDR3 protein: ASSSTGVTDTQY

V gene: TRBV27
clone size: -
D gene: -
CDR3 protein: ASSQQGYTEAF

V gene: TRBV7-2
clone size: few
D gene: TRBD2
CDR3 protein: ASSFLIAGGPNEQY

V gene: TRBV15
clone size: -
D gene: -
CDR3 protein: ATSSPGTSYNEQF

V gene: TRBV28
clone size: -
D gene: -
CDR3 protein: ASSPRGLRNEQF

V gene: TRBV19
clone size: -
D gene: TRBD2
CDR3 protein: ASSIDTSGITDTQY

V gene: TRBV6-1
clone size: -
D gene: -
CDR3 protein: ASSRRGYGAEAF

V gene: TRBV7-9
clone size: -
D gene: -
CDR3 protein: ASSLRGFGPQH

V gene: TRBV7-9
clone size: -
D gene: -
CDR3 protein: ASRDLGQGTGPEAF